The present TCR beta chain was sequenced within a study of T cells in Graves' hyperthyroidism and ophthalmopathy. Broader study findings: Researchers found most expanded thyroid clonotypes above 0.001 in blood as well. Ophthalmopathy, as predicted by the model, came a median around 6 months after the prediction. From stable hyperthyroidism, ophthalmopathy was set apart by a 13 V-J model.

The source material, RNA transcripts, was used to amplify TCR beta CDR3 regions. Carried out on the TCR CDR3, a first-round RT-PCR used the HTBI primer set. TCRdb processed the multiplex PCR reads anew with MiXCR; each CDR3 protein has one entry. Here the sample spans approximately 710,000 distinct CDR3 sequences, around 16% being singletons. J was trimmed by 6 bases and V by 0 bases; bases with no gene match: 7. Germline CDR1 is SGHRS and CDR2 is YFSETQ. This CDR3 is 15 amino acids long. As regards this clonotype: Antigen unknown.

This TCR came from a middle-aged man with Graves' hyperthyroidism. The chain links TRBV5-1 to TRBJ2-5; 8 bases are shared with TRBD1. Source material: blood. CDR3 sequence: CASSLAGTGTKTQYF. In DNA form, the CDR3 reads TGCGCCAGCAGCTTGGCCGGGACAGGCACCAAGACCCAGTACTTC. The whole variable domain, remainder taken from reference TRBV5-1 and TRBJ2-5, is KAGVTQTPRYLIKTRGQQVTLSCSPISGHRSVSWYQQTPGQGLQFLFEYFSETQRNKGNFPGRFSGRQFSNSRSEMNVSTLELGDSALYLCASSLAGTGTKTQYFGPGTRLLVL.